A single sample is the source of the 17 T cell receptor beta chains below, sequenced in a study of molecular identifiers for immune sequencing clone quantification. MiXCR was run by TCRdb on the PCR reads, yielding one entry per CDR3 protein. The sample includes around 470,000 distinct CDR3 sequences, around 23% of them seen just once. Sequenced material: naive CD8+ T cells from blood, with Jurkat cell RNA spiked in. Subset described: FACS-sorted CD8+CD4-CCR7+CD45RA+ naive T cells. The receptors originated from a human donor in good health. Some libraries in this study had Jurkat cell RNA spiked in.

This chain connects TRBV7-3 to TRBJ1-5; D is undetermined. The CDR3 is 18 residues long. The V end lost 8 bases, the J end lost 6 bases, and 29 bases lay between the germline ends. Germline V lookup: CDR1 SGHTA, CDR2 FQGTGA. The CDR3 DNA reads TGTGCCAGCGAATATATCAGGAGAGATCCTTACGGGTCTCAGCCCCAGCATTTT. It specifies CASEYIRRDPYGSQPQHF.

V gene TRBV20-1 combines with J gene TRBJ2-3, with a weak D call TRBD1 (6 bases). The germline V gene encodes CDR1 DFQATT and CDR2 SNEGSKA (reference sequence). The CDR3 is 15 residues long. With 5 bases removed from V and 0 bases from J, the gap between germline ends came to 15 bases. CDR3 coding DNA: TGCAGTGCTCTAAATGACAGGCCAAGCACAGATACGCAGTATTTT. Protein: CSALNDRPSTDTQYF.

The V and J genes are TRBV4-3 and TRBJ2-1; D is perhaps TRBD2 (7 bases). The CDR3 extends over 15 amino acids. The ends were cut back, 2 bases at V and 10 bases at J, with 18 bases in the middle. Germline V gene sequence: CDR1 LGHNA, CDR2 YSLEER. Written as DNA, the CDR3 is TGCGCCAGCAGCCAATCGGCAGGGGCGGGAGAGGAGCAGTTCTTC. Amino acid sequence: CASSQSAGAGEEQFF.

There are a few counts of this clonotype. The J gene is TRBJ1-2, the V gene TRBV7-9, with 11 bases aligning to TRBD1. This CDR3 has 14 residues. The J segment lost 6 bases and the V segment lost 5 bases, leaving 5 bases of the junction unmatched. Germline lookup yields CDR1 SEHNR and CDR2 FQNEAQ (reference sequence). CDR3 DNA sequence: TGTGCCAGCAGCCTGGGACAGGGGGTTGATGGCTACACCTTC. Amino acids: CASSLGQGVDGYTF.

V is TRBV27 and J is TRBJ1-1, with a tentative D call TRBD1 (6 bases). V shed 6 bases and J shed 2 bases, with 10 bases lying between them. The germline gives CDR1 MNHEY, CDR2 SMNVEV (reference sequence). There are 13 residues in the CDR3. CDR3 sequence reads: CASSTGYNTEAFF. The CDR3, as DNA: TGTGCCAGCAGCACAGGGTACAACACTGAAGCTTTCTTT.

The rearrangement joins TRBV3-1 to TRBJ2-1; 12 nucleotides align to TRBD2. Per the germline V gene, CDR1 is LGHDT and CDR2 is YNNKEL (reference sequence). This CDR3 is built from 13 residues. After removal of 11 bases from V and 8 bases from J, the junction contained 7 bases not matched to a gene. CDR3 sequence: CAGELAGGDEQFF. The DNA of the CDR3 is TGTGCCGGTGAACTAGCGGGGGGCGATGAGCAGTTCTTC.

This clonotype was observed many times. The DNA for the CDR3 is TGCAGCGGCGGGCCTCCGACAGGGGGTCTGAACACTGAAGCTTTCTTT. As protein: CSGGPPTGGLNTEAFF. The chain combines TRBV29-1 with TRBJ1-1; 9 nucleotides match TRBD1. Germline CDR1 and CDR2: SQVTM and ANQGSEA. The CDR3 is made up of 16 amino acids. V lost 7 bases and J lost 0; bases outside the gene matches: 12.

This chain uses TRBV7-9 with TRBJ2-2; a possible D gene is TRBD1 (5 bases). Trimming took 3 bases from V and 4 from J, leaving 12 bases between them. Germline-derived CDR1 and CDR2 are SEHNR and FQNEAQ (reference sequence). This CDR3 spans 15 amino acids. The DNA for the CDR3 is TGTGCCAGCAGCTTGCCTGGACACCTCACCGGGGAGCTGTTTTTT. Translating it yields CASSLPGHLTGELFF. The full variable domain, with the rest looked up from reference TRBV7-9 and TRBJ2-2, is DTGVSQNPRHKITKRGQNVTFRCDPISEHNRLYWYRQTLGQGPEFLTYFQNEAQLEKSRLLSDRFSAERPKGSFSTLEIQRTEQGDSAMYLCASSLPGHLTGELFFGEGSRLTVL.

This clonotype was detected ten times or more. The V and J genes are TRBV6-5 and TRBJ2-7; 8 nucleotides line up with TRBD1. The CDR3 contains 13 residues. V trimming: 5 bases; J trimming: 4 bases; junction bases outside the gene matches: 4. CDR1 and CDR2 from the germline V gene are MNHEY and SVGAGI. The CDR3 nucleotides are TGTGCCAGCAGTCCGGACAGGGTATACGAGCAGTACTTC. Translating gives CASSPDRVYEQYF.

Remarks on this clonotype: The junction departs from the called germline gene at one end, perhaps through a read error. This sequence joins TRBV4-3 and TRBJ2-7, with D unresolved. The CDR3 totals 15 residues. The germline V gene encodes CDR1 LGHNA and CDR2 YSLEER. The chain's CDR3 is CTSSQDGVGSYEQYF. The CDR3 DNA is TGCACCAGCAGCCAAGATGGGGTGGGCTCCTACGAGCAGTACTTC.

This clonotype has ten or more counts. The V call is TRBV20-1, the J call TRBJ2-7; unclear D gene. Germline V lookup: CDR1 DFQATT, CDR2 SNEGSKA (reference sequence). This CDR3 has 11 residues. Trimming shortened V by 5 bases and J by 3 bases, and 8 bases separated the two germline ends. In nucleotides, the CDR3 is TGCAGTGCTGACGAGTACTACGAGCAGTACTTC. It yields the protein CSADEYYEQYF.

As for this clonotype: This may come from a read error, since a much larger clone is one base off. CDR3 residues: CASSQGSWTEAFF. DNA for the CDR3: TGTGCCAGCAGTCAGGGCAGCTGGACTGAAGCTTTCTTT. The chain links TRBV7-9 to TRBJ1-1; TRBD1 might be the D (5 bases). V lost 6 bases, J lost 5 bases, and 13 bases lay in between. The CDR3 runs 13 residues. Per germline, CDR1 SEHNR and CDR2 FQNEAQ (reference sequence).

This clonotype turned up a few times. This rearrangement joins TRBV4-1 to TRBJ2-2; D uncertain. V lost 5 bases, J lost 6 bases, and 10 bases lay in between. CDR1 is MGHRA, CDR2 YSYEKL, per germline. The CDR3 runs to 13 residues. CDR3 sequence reads: CASSVLGSGELFF. The CDR3 nucleotides read TGCGCCAGCAGCGTTTTGGGATCCGGGGAGCTGTTTTTT.

The V gene is TRBV5-6, the J gene TRBJ2-1; 8 nucleotides align to TRBD2. With 0 bases clipped from V and 7 bases from J, the junction kept 3 bases outside the gene matches. The CDR3 has 14 amino acids. Germline CDR1 and CDR2: SGHDT and YYEEEE. The DNA of the CDR3 is TGTGCCAGCAGCTTGGTGGCTAGCGGGAATGAGCAGTTCTTC. It specifies CASSLVASGNEQFF.

This clonotype was seen more than once but under ten times. The genes are TRBV20-1 and TRBJ2-1; TRBD2 aligns across 11 bases. This CDR3 is 16 amino acids long. CDR1 and CDR2 (germline): DFQATT, SNEGSKA (reference sequence). Trimming at V came to 0 bases and at J to 9 bases, leaving 10 bases not matched to a gene. As DNA, the CDR3 is TGCAGTGCTAGAGATTTGATTAGCGGGAGGGCCGTTGAGCAGTTCTTC. It is translated as CSARDLISGRAVEQFF.

This clonotype was counted between two and nine times. The V and J genes are TRBV20-1 and TRBJ1-1; D remains ambiguous. The CDR3 runs to 14 residues. Trimming took 3 bases from V and 2 from J, leaving 13 bases between them. Looked up from germline, CDR1 is DFQATT and CDR2 is SNEGSKA (reference sequence). The CDR3 region has the DNA TGCAGTGCTAGGCCCCTACGGGAAAACACTGAAGCTTTCTTT. Protein: CSARPLRENTEAFF.

With regard to this clonotype: The junction departs from germline at one end; a sequencing error may be responsible. The chain has TRBV7-9 and TRBJ2-1, with 9 bases fitting TRBD2. Germline values: CDR1 SEHNR, CDR2 FQNEAQ (reference sequence). The CDR3 length is 18 residues. As DNA, the CDR3 is TGTGCCAGCAGCTGGCCCGGGGTAGCGGGAGAATCCTGCAATGAGCAGTTCTTC. Encoded protein: CASSWPGVAGESCNEQFF.